These 14 T cell receptor beta chains were sequenced from one sample in a study of T cells in Graves' hyperthyroidism and ophthalmopathy. Using RNA transcripts as the source, TCR beta CDR3 regions were amplified. In the first-round RT-PCR of the TCR CDR3, the HTBI primer set was used. In TCRdb, the multiplex PCR reads were re-called with MiXCR into one record per CDR3 protein. Among 410,000 or so distinct CDR3 sequences listed, 14% to 15% were seen once. The sequenced sample was blood. The receptors originated from a man younger than 35 with Graves' ophthalmopathy.

This clonotype was observed at least ten times. The V call is TRBV5-1, the J call TRBJ2-1, with 7 positions matching TRBD2. CDR1 SGHRS and CDR2 YFSETQ come from the germline V gene. The CDR3 consists of 13 residues. Unmatched junction bases numbered 5, after V lost 7 bases and J lost 4 bases. CDR3 DNA sequence: TGCGCCAGCCGGGACTACGAGTACAATGAGCAGTTCTTC. Translation: CASRDYEYNEQFF.

This clonotype has ten or more counts. The CDR3 loop reads CASTPGTLTYEQYF. CDR3 sequence (DNA): TGTGCCAGCACCCCCGGGACGTTAACCTACGAGCAGTACTTC. The gene calls are TRBV28 and TRBJ2-7; possibly TRBD1 or TRBD2 for D (5 bases each). The germline V gene has CDR1 MDHEN and CDR2 SYDVKM. Between the trimmed V and J ends, which lost 7 bases and 2 bases, there was a span of 15 bases. CDR3 size: 14 residues. Drawing the rest from reference TRBV28 and TRBJ2-7, the complete variable domain is DVKVTQSSRYLVKRTGEKVFLECVQDMDHENMFWYRQDPGLGLRLIYFSYDVKMKEKGDIPEGYSVSREKKERFSLILESASTNQTSMYLCASTPGTLTYEQYFGPGTRLTVT.

There are a few counts of this clonotype. The chain is built from TRBV10-2 and TRBJ2-2; possibly TRBD2 for D (6 bases). CDR3 size: 14 residues. Looked up from germline, CDR1 is WSHSY and CDR2 is SAAADI. V dropped 6 bases and J dropped 7 bases, with 15 bases sitting between them. This CDR3 reads CASSRLGPGGELFF. The CDR3, as DNA: TGCGCCAGCAGCAGACTAGGCCCGGGCGGGGAGCTGTTTTTT.

The CDR3 protein is CASEQQGMGQPQHF. The CDR3 nucleotides read TGTGCCAGCGAACAACAGGGAATGGGTCAGCCCCAGCATTTT. The gene calls are TRBV2 and TRBJ1-5; D may be TRBD1 (6 bases). V shed 8 bases and J shed 6 bases, with 17 bases lying between them. The length of the CDR3 is 14 residues. Germline CDR1 reads SNHLY; CDR2 reads FYNNEI.

This clonotype has ten or more counts. This chain connects TRBV4-2 to TRBJ1-3; D may be TRBD1 (5 bases). This CDR3 contains 16 residues. Trimming shortened V by 0 bases and J by 2 bases, and 11 bases separated the two germline ends. Per the germline V gene, CDR1 is LGHNA and CDR2 is YNFKEQ. The CDR3 DNA sequence: TGTGCCAGCAGCCAAGATCGAGGGACGGCTGGAAACACCATATATTTT. Its protein product is CASSQDRGTAGNTIYF.

This clonotype showed up many times. This chain links TRBV6-1 with TRBJ2-3; D is possibly TRBD1 or TRBD2 (7 bases each). The V gene lost 8 bases and the J gene lost 3 bases, with 21 bases spanning the gap. The CDR3 has 16 residues. In germline, CDR1 is MNHNS, CDR2 SASEGT. The CDR3 bases are TGTGCCAGCTTTTCCCCAGGGGGGGCTCCGACAGATACGCAGTATTTT. It codes for CASFSPGGAPTDTQYF.

This clonotype turned up a few times. The chain employs TRBV18 and TRBJ1-4, with 7 bases identical to TRBD1. Losses at the gene ends were 4 bases for V and 0 bases for J; bases not matched to a gene: 8. Germline V gene lookup returns CDR1 KGHSH and CDR2 LQKENI. This CDR3 spans 17 amino acids. In DNA form, the CDR3 reads TGTGCCAGCTCACTTCAGAGGGGGCGTGCAACTAATGAAAAACTGTTTTTT. It specifies CASSLQRGRATNEKLFF.

Many counts were recorded for this clonotype. This chain links TRBV4-2 with TRBJ2-3; unclear D gene. CDR1 is LGHNA and CDR2 is YNFKEQ in the germline V gene. Trimming shortened V by 1 base and J by 4 bases, and 9 bases separated the two germline ends. The CDR3 covers 14 residues. As DNA, the CDR3 is TGTGCCAGCAGCCAAGGCAGCTACCCAGATACGCAGTATTTT. Amino acids: CASSQGSYPDTQYF.

The chain uses TRBV4-1 and TRBJ2-1, with 8 nucleotides matching TRBD2. CDR1 and CDR2 from the germline V gene are MGHRA and YSYEKL. This CDR3 spans 13 amino acids. With 0 bases clipped from V and 15 bases from J, the junction kept 7 bases outside the gene matches. CDR3 sequence (DNA): TGCGCCAGCAGCCAAGATCCGGGACTAGGGTCGTTCTTC. Its translation is CASSQDPGLGSFF.

This clonotype was seen repeatedly, ten times or more. The V and J genes are TRBV13 and TRBJ2-6; D uncertain. The V gene's germline CDR1 is PRHDT and CDR2 FYEKMQ (reference sequence). V shed 0 bases and J shed 0 bases, with 9 bases lying between them. This CDR3 is built from 17 residues. CDR3 in amino acids: CASSLGLAVSGANVLTF. The CDR3 bases are TGTGCCAGCAGCTTAGGCCTGGCAGTCTCTGGGGCCAACGTCCTGACTTTC.

This clonotype has ten or more counts. The CDR3 DNA is TGCGCCAGCAGCTTCCTCGGGACGCAGGGTGAAAAACTGTTTTTT. It codes for CASSFLGTQGEKLFF. This chain connects TRBV5-1 to TRBJ1-4; tentatively, D is TRBD1 (5 bases). Deletions cut 2 bases from V and 7 bases from J, with 15 bases between. The CDR3 length is 15 residues. Per the germline V gene, CDR1 is SGHRS and CDR2 is YFSETQ.

This clonotype has at least ten counts. The V gene is TRBV6-1, the J gene TRBJ2-1; 13 bases are a match to TRBD2. There are 15 residues in the CDR3. The J segment lost 6 bases and the V segment lost 7 bases, leaving 6 bases of the junction unmatched. CDR1 MNHNS and CDR2 SASEGT come from the germline V gene. CDR3: CASIRRTSGGNEQFF. CDR3 coding DNA: TGTGCCAGCATACGGAGGACTAGCGGGGGCAATGAGCAGTTCTTC.

The chain recombines TRBV12-3 or TRBV12-4 with TRBJ2-7; D is undetermined. CDR3 size: 12 residues. V lost 6 bases, J lost 3 bases, and 9 bases lay in between. The CDR3 region has the DNA TGTGCCAGCAGCAAAGACAACTACGAGCAGTACTTC. It yields the protein CASSKDNYEQYF.

The table lists this clonotype with a few counts. The J gene is TRBJ1-2, the V gene TRBV14; a possible D gene is TRBD1 (6 bases). V was cut by 4 bases and J by 7 bases, with 13 bases left in between. Germline V gene data show CDR1 as SGHDN and CDR2 as FVKESK. This CDR3 is built from 13 residues. CDR3 bases: TGTGCCAGCAGCCCCACAGGGCAGAGTGGCTACACCTTC. It encodes CASSPTGQSGYTF.